This T cell receptor (beta chain) appears in the sequencing data of a study of cytomegalovirus exposure and HLA in healthy donors. Sequenced by immunoSEQ multiplex PCR; TCRdb stores in-frame clones only, minus some. Found here are about 360,000 clones, 80% to 90% of them singletons; the top ten hold 0.83%. General study results and limits: The study listed roughly 150 cytomegalovirus-associated TCR beta chains.

This clone was seen a few times. The antigen is undetermined. The clonotype originates from a woman younger than 35 in good health and CMV-seronegative. Sequencing input: PBMCs.

In nucleotides, the CDR3 is TGTGCCAGCAGCGCGCAAAGTGAGGACAGGGGTAAGGGCTACACCTTC. Residues: CASSAQSEDRGKGYTF. The chain carries TRBV9 and TRBJ1-2; 9 nucleotides agree with TRBD1. Unmatched junction bases numbered 14, after V lost 3 bases and J lost 8 bases. The germline CDR1 and CDR2 sequences are SGDLS and YYNGEE. The CDR3 extends over 16 amino acids.